Included here is one T cell receptor (beta chain) sequence, with context. The germline gives CDR1 MNHEY, CDR2 SMNVEV (reference sequence). The V gene end was trimmed by 10 bases and the J gene end by 7 bases; junction bases not matched to a gene: 14. This CDR3 contains 16 residues. PCR employed 60 Vbeta and 13 Jbeta primers. Produced via immunoSEQ multiplex PCR; TCRdb's table is partial and in-frame only. This table has 250,000 to 350,000 clones, about 66% appearing once. This entry belongs to a study of cytomegalovirus exposure and HLA in healthy donors. Sample: PBMCs. This chain joins TRBV27 and TRBJ2-2; 11 bases are a match to TRBD1. The receptor was isolated from a female donor in good health and CMV-seronegative. CDR3 sequence reads: CATLRRDRGYSGELFF. The CDR3, as DNA: TGTGCCACTTTGCGGCGGGACAGGGGGTACAGCGGGGAGCTGTTTTTT.